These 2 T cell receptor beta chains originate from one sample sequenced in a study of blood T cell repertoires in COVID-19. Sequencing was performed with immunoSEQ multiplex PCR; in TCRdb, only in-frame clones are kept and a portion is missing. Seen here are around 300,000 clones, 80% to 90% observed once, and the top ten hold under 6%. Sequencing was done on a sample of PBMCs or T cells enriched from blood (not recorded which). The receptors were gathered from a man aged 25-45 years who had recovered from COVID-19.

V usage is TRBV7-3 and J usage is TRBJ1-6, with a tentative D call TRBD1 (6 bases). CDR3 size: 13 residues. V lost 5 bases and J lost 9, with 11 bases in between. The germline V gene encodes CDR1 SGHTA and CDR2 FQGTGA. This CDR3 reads CASSPGGASPLHF. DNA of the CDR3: TGTGCCAGCAGCCCGGGGGGGGCTTCACCCCTCCACTTT.

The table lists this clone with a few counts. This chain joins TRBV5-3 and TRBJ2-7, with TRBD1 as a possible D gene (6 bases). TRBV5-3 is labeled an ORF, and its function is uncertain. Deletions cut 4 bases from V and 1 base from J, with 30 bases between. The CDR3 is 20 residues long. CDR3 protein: CARSHPTGSGSLTLSYEQYF. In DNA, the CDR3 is TGTGCCAGAAGCCACCCCACAGGGAGTGGGTCTCTCACGCTATCCTACGAGCAGTACTTC.